This paragraph reports one T cell receptor beta chain. The data derive from a study of blood T cell repertoires in COVID-19. The wider study: Material from acute and convalescent COVID-19 was sourced from the United States, Italy and Spain. PBMCs, B-cell-depleted T cells, or T cells provided the cDNA or gDNA that made up the material.

The Seattle patients joined while their infection was active and were tracked longitudinally afterward. The CDR3 runs to 15 residues. With 4 bases clipped from V and 5 bases from J, the junction kept 7 bases outside the gene matches. CDR1 is SGDLS and CDR2 is YYNGEE in the germline V gene. Per the study methods: Amplifying reference gene primers gave estimates of nucleated cell counts. Data came from immunoSEQ multiplex PCR; TCRdb stores just in-frame clones and leaves some out. The V and J calls and clone size were taken over from that table, and D and trimming were inferred from the DNA. The sample lists more than 300,000 clones, roughly 89% occurring once.

The sequence came from a woman in her 40s with COVID-19, enrolled during active disease. The chain combines TRBV9 with TRBJ2-2, with 8 bases fitting TRBD1. Sequenced input: peripheral blood. The CDR3 sequence: CASSPSTGETGELFF. The CDR3 region has the DNA TGTGCCAGCAGCCCCTCGACAGGGGAGACCGGGGAGCTGTTTTTT.